Listed below are T cell receptor beta chains from one sample, sequenced in a study of blood T cells in healthy people across ages. MiXCR, applied by TCRdb to the 5' RACE reads, yields one record per CDR3 protein. This sample has under 2,000,000 distinct CDR3 sequences, with less than 50% found just once. Source material: blood. These receptors originate from a middle-aged woman in good health. Both conserved end residues are part of each CDR3. The D gene is left open where the match is weak. Clone size is given for some rows only: seen once, a few or many times, or a class if the clone is expanded.

CDR3nt: TGTGCCAGCAGTGCCTCCGGGACTATCTTAGGTAATGAGCAGTTCTTC; CDR3aa: CASSASGTILGNEQFF; v_gene: TRBV27; abundance: -; j_gene: TRBJ2-1; d_gene: TRBD2
CDR3nt: TGTGCCAGCAGTCCGCTGACAGGGTCTCGGAATGAGCAGTTCTTC; CDR3aa: CASSPLTGSRNEQFF; v_gene: TRBV12-3/TRBV12-4; abundance: -; j_gene: TRBJ2-1; d_gene: TRBD1
CDR3nt: TGCAGTGCTAGAGATCTCTGGCAGGGGAAAGAGACCCAGTACTTC; CDR3aa: CSARDLWQGKETQYF; v_gene: TRBV20-1; abundance: -; j_gene: TRBJ2-5; d_gene: -
CDR3nt: TGTGCCAGCAGATCGGGACTCCACGTCCATGAGCAGTTCTTC; CDR3aa: CASRSGLHVHEQFF; v_gene: TRBV6-5; abundance: -; j_gene: TRBJ2-1; d_gene: -
CDR3nt: TGCAGTGCTTCCCGACAGGGTCGAAGGCTAGCCGGCAATGAGCAGTTCTTC; CDR3aa: CSASRQGRRLAGNEQFF; v_gene: TRBV20-1; abundance: -; j_gene: TRBJ2-1; d_gene: TRBD1
CDR3nt: TGCAGTGCCAACCCCAGGGATCACGAGCAGTACTTC; CDR3aa: CSANPRDHEQYF; v_gene: TRBV20-1; abundance: few; j_gene: TRBJ2-7; d_gene: -
CDR3nt: TGTGCCAGCCGACTAACGGCCGGCCAGCCCCAGCATTTT; CDR3aa: CASRLTAGQPQHF; v_gene: TRBV6-6; abundance: few; j_gene: TRBJ1-5; d_gene: -
CDR3nt: TGCAGTGCTAGAGGGACTAGCGCCAAGTATGAGCAGTTCTTC; CDR3aa: CSARGTSAKYEQFF; v_gene: TRBV20-1; abundance: -; j_gene: TRBJ2-1; d_gene: TRBD2
CDR3nt: TGCGCCAGCAGCCAAGATCTGAGTGTAATCGTCGGCAGTTACACCTTC; CDR3aa: CASSQDLSVIVGSYTF; v_gene: TRBV4-3; abundance: few; j_gene: TRBJ1-2; d_gene: -
CDR3nt: TGTGCCGCGGACAGGGGGCTACGAAATGAGCAGTTCTTC; CDR3aa: CAADRGLRNEQFF; v_gene: TRBV6-1; abundance: -; j_gene: TRBJ2-1; d_gene: TRBD1
CDR3nt: TGCGCCAGCAGCCCGAGAAGCGGACTAGCGGGTTTCCAAGAGACCCAGTACTTC; CDR3aa: CASSPRSGLAGFQETQYF; v_gene: TRBV4-1; abundance: -; j_gene: TRBJ2-5; d_gene: TRBD2
CDR3nt: TGCGCCAGCAGCCAAGGACTGAGGGACATTCAGTACTTC; CDR3aa: CASSQGLRDIQYF; v_gene: TRBV4-1; abundance: -; j_gene: TRBJ2-4; d_gene: -
CDR3nt: TGCAGCGTTGGGGCGGGGGACGGGAATGAGCAGTTCTTC; CDR3aa: CSVGAGDGNEQFF; v_gene: TRBV29-1; abundance: -; j_gene: TRBJ2-1; d_gene: TRBD2
CDR3nt: TGCGCCAGCAGCCAAGATGGAGGAGCCCCCTACTATGGCTACACCTTC; CDR3aa: CASSQDGGAPYYGYTF; v_gene: TRBV4-3; abundance: -; j_gene: TRBJ1-2; d_gene: -
CDR3nt: TGCGCCAGCAGCCAAGATCAAGCGGTCCGTATAAGGGACGAGCAGTACTTC; CDR3aa: CASSQDQAVRIRDEQYF; v_gene: TRBV4-1; abundance: -; j_gene: TRBJ2-7; d_gene: -
CDR3nt: TGCAGCCCGATGACAGGACCCTACAATGAGCAGTTCTTC; CDR3aa: CSPMTGPYNEQFF; v_gene: TRBV29-1; abundance: -; j_gene: TRBJ2-1; d_gene: -
CDR3nt: TGTGCCAGCTCACTAGACCGGGACCGGAAGGAAAAACTGTTTTTT; CDR3aa: CASSLDRDRKEKLFF; v_gene: TRBV18; abundance: -; j_gene: TRBJ1-4; d_gene: -